The 31 T cell receptor beta chains below come from one sample, sequenced in a study of T cell responses to AZD1222 COVID-19 vaccine. Clones were sequenced by immunoSEQ multiplex PCR, and TCRdb holds only the in-frame ones, with some missing. This table has 110,000 or so clones, roughly 91% appearing once. The input for sequencing was peripheral blood, taken 28 days after the second AZD1222 dose. The receptors were gathered from an adult who received the AZD1222 COVID-19 vaccine.

The chain links TRBV5-6 to TRBJ2-1; unclear D gene. There are 15 residues in the CDR3. Germline CDR1 reads SGHDT; CDR2 reads YYEEEE. Trimming left V 0 bases short and J 1 base short, with 8 bases between. CDR3 in DNA: TGTGCCAGCAGCTTGGATTACCGATCCTACAATGAGCAGTTCTTC. This translates into CASSLDYRSYNEQFF.

The count of this clone is one. V and J are TRBV6-5 and TRBJ2-5; 7 bases are shared with TRBD1. The J segment lost 4 bases and the V segment lost 1 base, leaving 3 bases of the junction unmatched. Germline V gene lookup returns CDR1 MNHEY and CDR2 SVGAGI. CDR3 length equals 14 residues. The CDR3 loop is CASSYYAGGETQYF. For the CDR3, the DNA is TGTGCCAGCAGTTACTACGCAGGGGGAGAGACCCAGTACTTC.

The CDR3 DNA is TGTGCCAGCAGCCCAGACCCAGCTAACTATGGCTACACCTTC. Amino acids: CASSPDPANYGYTF. The chain joins TRBV9 to TRBJ1-2, with no clear D. The CDR3 runs 14 residues. The V and J ends lost 4 bases and 0 bases respectively, with 10 bases between them. Germline V CDR1 and CDR2: SGDLS, YYNGEE.

The genes are TRBV6-5 and TRBJ2-5, with 8 bases fitting TRBD2. The CDR3 totals 16 residues. The V gene's germline CDR1 is MNHEY and CDR2 SVGAGI. The J segment lost 5 bases and the V segment lost 4 bases, leaving 12 bases of the junction unmatched. The DNA of the CDR3 is TGTGCCAGCAGTTTGGGGAGCGGGAGAGGAATTGAGACCCAGTACTTC. Its protein is CASSLGSGRGIETQYF.

The gene calls are TRBV7-3 and TRBJ1-1; perhaps TRBD1 as D (5 bases). This CDR3 contains 13 residues. The V end lost 4 bases, the J end lost 6 bases, and 12 bases lay between the germline ends. Germline assignment: CDR1 SGHTA and CDR2 FQGTGA. CDR3 sequence reads: CASSSNPGAEAFF. For the CDR3, the DNA is TGTGCCAGCAGCTCCAACCCGGGGGCTGAAGCTTTCTTT.

The chain employs TRBV2 and TRBJ2-1, with D perhaps matching TRBD2 (5 bases). Per the germline V gene, CDR1 is SNHLY and CDR2 is FYNNEI. V lost 7 bases and J 10 bases, leaving 17 bases between the germline ends. The CDR3 has 13 amino acids. The CDR3 reads CASTINLADEQFF. The CDR3 region has the DNA TGTGCCAGCACGATTAATCTAGCAGACGAGCAGTTCTTC.

This chain uses TRBV28 with TRBJ2-7, with 7 nucleotides matching TRBD1. The CDR3 sequence is 14 residues long. The germline CDR1 and CDR2 sequences are MDHEN and SYDVKM. The V segment lost 8 bases and the J segment 2 bases; nucleotides outside the gene matches: 9. CDR3 coding DNA: TGTGCCAGCTGCCCGACAGGGCAACCCTACGAGCAGTACTTC. Translated: CASCPTGQPYEQYF.

V gene TRBV9 combines with J gene TRBJ2-3; D is perhaps TRBD1 (6 bases). CDR1 SGDLS and CDR2 YYNGEE come from the germline V gene. This CDR3 comprises 16 residues. The V end lost 3 bases, the J end lost 2 bases, and 16 bases lay between the germline ends. For the CDR3, the DNA is TGTGCCAGCAGCGCCACCGGGACAACCAACACAGATACGCAGTATTTT. It encodes CASSATGTTNTDTQYF.

In its sample, this clone was seen a few times. The V and J genes are TRBV28 and TRBJ1-2; D gene ambiguous. The CDR3 loop spans 14 amino acids. Germline-derived CDR1 and CDR2 are MDHEN and SYDVKM. The V gene lost 2 bases and the J gene lost 3 bases, with 10 bases spanning the gap. CDR3 bases: TGTGCCAGCAGTTTAAGGGCAGACCACTATGGCTACACCTTC. This codes for CASSLRADHYGYTF.

The chain recombines TRBV6-5 with TRBJ2-7, with 7 bases fitting TRBD1. Germline V CDR1 and CDR2: MNHEY, SVGAGI. The CDR3 covers 12 residues. V was clipped by 6 bases and J by 4 bases; unmatched bases: 3. The CDR3 spells CASSPGGYEQYF. DNA of the CDR3: TGTGCCAGCAGCCCAGGGGGTTACGAGCAGTACTTC.

The chain recombines TRBV18 with TRBJ2-7, with 11 bases fitting TRBD1. J lost 2 bases, V lost 6 bases, and 6 bases had no gene match. The CDR3 runs 15 residues. The germline V gene has CDR1 KGHSH and CDR2 LQKENI. This chain's CDR3 is CASSAGTGGTYEQYF. The CDR3 region has the DNA TGTGCCAGCTCGGCCGGGACAGGGGGGACCTACGAGCAGTACTTC.

V usage is TRBV7-9 and J usage is TRBJ2-5; D is possibly TRBD1 (7 bases). The V and J ends lost 4 bases and 3 bases respectively, with 21 bases between them. CDR3 length equals 17 residues. CDR1 SEHNR and CDR2 FQNEAQ come from the germline V gene (reference sequence). CDR3 nucleotides: TGTGCCAGCAGCTCCCCTCAGGCGCGGGACAGCAAAGAGACCCAGTACTTC. Translated: CASSSPQARDSKETQYF.

The rearrangement links TRBV7-3 to TRBJ2-3, with TRBD1 as a possible D gene (5 bases). Germline V CDR1 and CDR2: SGHTA, FQGTGA. The CDR3 extends over 11 amino acids. Trimming stripped 8 bases from V and 5 bases from J, with 8 bases between. CDR3 sequence: CASGQGDTQYF. The CDR3 nucleotides read TGTGCCAGCGGCCAGGGAGATACGCAGTATTTT.

This clone was seen once. V and J are TRBV3-1 (or the pseudogene TRBV3-2) and TRBJ2-2; D remains ambiguous. The germline V gene has CDR1 LGHDT and CDR2 YNNKEL (reference sequence). Between the trimmed V and J ends, which lost 4 bases and 6 bases, there was a span of 6 bases. The CDR3 is 12 amino acids. In DNA form, the CDR3 reads TGTGCCAGCAGCCTCTTTTCCGGGGAGCTGTTTTTT. It specifies CASSLFSGELFF.

The rearrangement links TRBV18 to TRBJ2-7, with 8 bases fitting TRBD1. V trimming: 6 bases; J trimming: 2 bases; junction bases outside the gene matches: 6. The CDR3 spans 14 residues. The germline V gene has CDR1 KGHSH and CDR2 LQKENI. The CDR3 DNA reads as TGTGCCAGCTCCCTCGACAGGGGTCCCTACGAGCAGTACTTC. Its translation is CASSLDRGPYEQYF.

The chain uses TRBV10-2 and TRBJ1-4; 8 nucleotides agree with TRBD1. V shed 3 bases, J shed 7 bases, and the junction held 4 bases outside the gene matches. CDR1 and CDR2 from the germline V gene are WSHSY and SAAADI. The length of the CDR3 is 14 residues. The CDR3 region has the DNA TGCGCCAGCAGTGACGGGACAGGAGGTGAAAAACTGTTTTTT. Residues: CASSDGTGGEKLFF.

This rearrangement joins TRBV6-5 to TRBJ2-1; 10 nucleotides line up with TRBD2. Germline CDR1 reads MNHEY; CDR2 reads SVGAGI. The CDR3 is 15 amino acids. V trimming: 5 bases; J trimming: 4 bases; junction bases outside the gene matches: 5. CDR3 DNA: TGTGCCAGCAGTCCCTCTAGCGGGGGTTACAATGAGCAGTTCTTC. Amino acid sequence: CASSPSSGGYNEQFF.

The J gene is TRBJ2-5, the V gene TRBV5-1; TRBD1 or TRBD2 may be the D gene (5 bases each). Trimming removed 0 bases at V and 1 base at J, with 13 bases between. The germline V gene has CDR1 SGHRS and CDR2 YFSETQ. This CDR3 contains 16 residues. CDR3 nucleotide sequence: TGCGCCAGCAGCTTGGTCGGCCCAGGGAGCCAAGAGACCCAGTACTTC. It codes for CASSLVGPGSQETQYF.

The chain couples TRBV28 to TRBJ2-5; 8 nucleotides line up with TRBD1. The CDR3 extends over 12 amino acids. Germline V gene data show CDR1 as MDHEN and CDR2 as SYDVKM. V lost 2 bases, J lost 12 bases, and 5 bases stayed unmatched. In DNA form, the CDR3 reads TGTGCCAGCAGTTTACCCCCGGACAGGGAGTACTTC. Protein product: CASSLPPDREYF.

This chain connects TRBV4-1 to TRBJ2-3; 7 positions match TRBD1. The germline V gene has CDR1 MGHRA and CDR2 YSYEKL. J gave up 4 bases and V 1 base, and 2 bases lay outside the gene matches. The CDR3 runs 14 residues. The CDR3 nucleotides are TGCGCCAGCAGCCAAGCTACAGGGGCAGATACGCAGTATTTT. It codes for CASSQATGADTQYF.

This clone is a singleton in its sample. This CDR3 is CATQGGTGGHEQYF. Here the CDR3 DNA reads TGTGCCACCCAAGGGGGGACAGGGGGCCACGAGCAGTACTTC. The chain uses TRBV24-1 and TRBJ2-7, with 12 positions matching TRBD1. Germline lookup yields CDR1 KGHDR and CDR2 SFDVKD. The CDR3 is 14 residues long. V lost 9 bases and J lost 5; bases outside the gene matches: 7.

V is TRBV19 and J is TRBJ1-3; D not certain. The CDR3 length is 15 residues. V was trimmed by 2 bases and J by 4 bases, leaving 12 bases between them. Germline V gives CDR1 LNHDA, CDR2 SQIVND (reference sequence). CDR3 amino acids: CASSISAVRGNTIYF. The CDR3, as DNA: TGTGCCAGTAGTATATCGGCAGTTAGGGGAAACACCATATATTTT.

This clone was counted a single time. The chain has TRBV5-4 and TRBJ1-1; a possible D gene is TRBD1 (5 bases). The V and J ends lost 0 bases and 5 bases respectively, with 11 bases between them. Germline V gives CDR1 SGHNT, CDR2 YYREEE (reference sequence). The CDR3 runs 14 residues. Here the CDR3 DNA reads TGTGCCAGCAGCTTGGCCTTAAGGGGTACTGAAGCTTTCTTT. Translating it yields CASSLALRGTEAFF.

This clone was counted a single time. This chain links TRBV5-6 with TRBJ1-2; possibly TRBD1 for D (6 bases). The CDR3 totals 12 residues. The germline V gene encodes CDR1 SGHDT and CDR2 YYEEEE. Trimming left V 0 bases short and J 7 bases short, with 7 bases between. CDR3 sequence reads: CASSLEGVGYTF. CDR3 DNA: TGTGCCAGCAGCTTGGAGGGGGTTGGCTACACCTTC. Complete variable domain (other parts from reference TRBV5-6 and TRBJ1-2): DAGVTQSPTHLIKTRGQQVTLRCSPKSGHDTVSWYQQALGQGPQFIFQYYEEEERQRGNFPDRFSGHQFPNYSSELNVNALLLGDSALYLCASSLEGVGYTFGSGTRLTVV.

For the CDR3, the DNA is TGTGCCAGCAGCAGACGTCCTAATGAAAAACTGTTTTTT. Protein: CASSRRPNEKLFF. The chain links TRBV27 to TRBJ1-4, with no clear D. This CDR3 has 13 amino acids. Germline V gives CDR1 MNHEY, CDR2 SMNVEV (reference sequence). Trimming took 6 bases from V and 3 from J, leaving 8 bases between them.

The chain couples TRBV25-1 to TRBJ1-1, with no clear D. Trimming removed 5 bases at V and 11 bases at J, with 15 bases between. From germline, CDR1 is MGHDK and CDR2 SYGVNS. This CDR3 has 12 residues. The CDR3 is CASSTRTLGAFF. DNA for the CDR3: TGTGCCAGCAGTACACGGACCCTGGGGGCTTTCTTT.

This clone was recorded only once. The V call is TRBV15, the J call TRBJ1-1; perhaps TRBD1 as D (6 bases). Germline CDR1 is LNHNV and CDR2 is YYDKDF (reference sequence). The CDR3 is made up of 19 amino acids. The V end lost 3 bases, the J end lost 1 base, and 24 bases lay between the germline ends. The CDR3 DNA reads TGTGCCACCAGCAGTCCCCCGTACAGGGCTCGAAAAGGGAACACTGAAGCTTTCTTT. Its translation is CATSSPPYRARKGNTEAFF.

The chain has TRBV7-6 and TRBJ2-7; 7 nucleotides align to TRBD2. CDR1 and CDR2 from the germline V gene are SGHVS and FNYEAQ. V dropped 4 bases and J dropped 0; count of bases not matched to a gene: 9. The CDR3 length is 16 residues. CDR3 sequence (DNA): TGTGCCAGCAGCTCCCCCGCGGGACTATCCTCCTACGAGCAGTACTTC. Amino acids: CASSSPAGLSSYEQYF.

This clone has only a few counts. The V gene is TRBV5-1, the J gene TRBJ1-5; 7 bases line up with TRBD1. V lost 4 bases and J lost 1; bases outside the gene matches: 8. This CDR3 is 16 amino acids long. Germline CDR1 SGHRS, CDR2 YFSETQ. CDR3 nucleotide sequence: TGCGCCAGCAGCCCGAACGGACAGGAAAGCAATCAGCCCCAGCATTTT. The encoded protein is CASSPNGQESNQPQHF. Full variable domain (remainder filled in from reference TRBV5-1 and TRBJ1-5): KAGVTQTPRYLIKTRGQQVTLSCSPISGHRSVSWYQQTPGQGLQFLFEYFSETQRNKGNFPGRFSGRQFSNSRSEMNVSTLELGDSALYLCASSPNGQESNQPQHFGDGTRLSIL.

The rearrangement links TRBV30 to TRBJ2-3; 8 bases match TRBD1. There are 15 residues in the CDR3. V trimming: 2 bases; J trimming: 4 bases; junction bases outside the gene matches: 8. The germline V gene has CDR1 GTSNPN and CDR2 SVGIG (reference sequence). In DNA form, the CDR3 reads TGTGCCTGGAGTAAGACAGGGGTTTCCGCAGATACGCAGTATTTT. Its translation is CAWSKTGVSADTQYF.

V gene TRBV7-2 combines with J gene TRBJ1-1; D gene uncertain. Germline V gene data show CDR1 as SGHTA and CDR2 as FQGNSA. The CDR3 runs 15 residues. Trimming left V 1 base short and J 5 bases short, with 14 bases between. CDR3 sequence: CASSLGSMLRTEAFF. DNA for the CDR3: TGTGCCAGCAGCTTAGGCTCAATGTTGAGGACTGAAGCTTTCTTT.